This paragraph covers one T cell receptor beta chain sequence. The CDR3 contains 15 residues. The V gene's germline CDR1 is SGHDN and CDR2 FVKESK. V was cut by 5 bases and J by 0 bases, with 14 bases left in between. The sample originates from a study of blood T cell repertoires in COVID-19. On the study more broadly: Both acute and convalescent COVID-19 samples were obtained from the United States, Italy and Spain.

Profiling relied on immunoSEQ multiplex PCR, and the TCRdb table lists in-frame clones only, not all of them. The sample records approximately 200,000 clones, 89% being singletons. Sequencing input: PBMCs or T cells enriched from blood (not recorded which). This chain connects TRBV14 to TRBJ2-7, with D possibly matching TRBD2 (5 bases). This clonotype was obtained from a woman between 40 and 50 years old with acute COVID-19. CDR3 coding DNA: TGTGCCAGCAGCAAAGGACTTTTACCCTCCTACGAGCAGTACTTC. Its protein is CASSKGLLPSYEQYF.